This TCR beta chain originates from a study of graft-versus-host responses after intestinal transplantation. Study-wide background: Every recipient had anti-thymocyte globulin induction and around three years of tacrolimus plus steroids. General study results and limits: Peak circulating GvH clone levels were associated with early post-transplant HvG declines. Analysis identified GvH clones in recipient marrow, with some appearing first in ileum or blood.

Assay: immunoSEQ multiplex PCR; the TCRdb copy retains only in-frame clones and omits some. The data show 20,000 to 25,000 clones, with around 92% seen just once and 43% held by the top ten. With regard to this clone: The antigen remains unidentified.

CDR3 size: 19 residues. V dropped 5 bases and J dropped 3; count of bases not matched to a gene: 11. Germline V gene sequence: CDR1 SGHVS, CDR2 FQNEAQ. This TCR was recovered from a human patient who received an intestinal transplant, so some T cells may come from the graft donor. The sequences come from PBMCs, collected roughly 260 days after intestinal transplant. The chain links TRBV7-8 to TRBJ2-1; 15 nucleotides line up with TRBD2. The CDR3 nucleotides read TGTGCCAGCAGCAGATGGAATAAGGGACTAGCGGGAGGCTACAATGAGCAGTTCTTC. Translation gives CASSRWNKGLAGGYNEQFF.